Below are 27 T cell receptor beta chains sequenced from a single sample in a study of T cells in Graves' hyperthyroidism and ophthalmopathy. Amplified regions were TCR beta CDR3 sequences from RNA transcripts. HTBI primers were used for first-round RT-PCR of the TCR CDR3. TCRdb fed the multiplex PCR reads into MiXCR, producing one record per CDR3 protein. The table shows about 640,000 distinct CDR3 sequences, with 45% occurring only once. Source material: peripheral blood or thyroid tissue (not recorded which). These receptors were obtained from an adult man with Graves' disease, either hyperthyroidism or ophthalmopathy (not recorded which).

This rearrangement joins TRBV10-3 to TRBJ1-3; D gene unclear. The CDR3 runs 17 residues. The germline V and J ends were trimmed by 2 bases and 4 bases, with 18 bases remaining between them. The germline gives CDR1 ENHRY, CDR2 SYGVKD. The CDR3 nucleotides are TGTGCCATCAGTGAGACGATCGGCCTGGGCTCCGGAAACACCATATATTTT. Translating it yields CAISETIGLGSGNTIYF.

The chain employs TRBV14 and TRBJ2-6; 10 nucleotides line up with TRBD1. Looked up from germline, CDR1 is SGHDN and CDR2 is FVKESK. V dropped 0 bases and J dropped 2; count of bases not matched to a gene: 10. CDR3 length equals 20 residues. The CDR3 is CASSQDRGTGVIAGANVLTF. Written as DNA, the CDR3 is TGTGCCAGCAGCCAAGATCGCGGGACAGGGGTAATAGCTGGGGCCAACGTCCTGACTTTC.

The sample holds a few counts of this clonotype. This chain uses TRBV7-9 with TRBJ2-7; 8 bases agree with TRBD2. The ends lost 1 base at V and 2 bases at J; junction bases unmatched: 7. Per the germline V gene, CDR1 is SEHNR and CDR2 is FQNEAQ (reference sequence). The CDR3 is 16 residues long. The CDR3 DNA reads as TGTGCCAGCAGCTTAGTCGGGGGGGGGCCTACCTACGAGCAGTACTTC. Translation gives CASSLVGGGPTYEQYF.

This clonotype was detected ten times or more. The chain has TRBV7-3 and TRBJ1-1; D perhaps matches TRBD1 (6 bases). The CDR3 sequence is 13 residues long. V shed 5 bases and J shed 3 bases, with 10 bases lying between them. Per germline, CDR1 SGHTA and CDR2 FQGTGA. DNA for the CDR3: TGTGCCAGCAGCACCTACAGGGACACTGAAGCTTTCTTT. Translation: CASSTYRDTEAFF. The complete variable domain, with remaining parts taken from reference TRBV7-3 and TRBJ1-1, reads GAGVSQTPSNKVTEKGKYVELRCDPISGHTALYWYRQSLGQGPEFLIYFQGTGAADDSGLPNDRFFAVRPEGSVSTLKIQRTERGDSAVYLCASSTYRDTEAFFGQGTRLTVV.

In its sample, this clonotype was seen a few times. This chain joins TRBV7-2 and TRBJ1-6, with D uncertain. The CDR3 runs to 15 residues. The V end lost 5 bases, the J end lost 2 bases, and 10 bases lay between the germline ends. CDR1 and CDR2 (germline): SGHTA, FQGNSA. As DNA, the CDR3 is TGTGCCAGCAGCATTGGCGGTGCCTATAATTCACCCCTCCACTTT. Amino acids: CASSIGGAYNSPLHF.

The CDR3 DNA reads as TGTGCCTGGAGTGTAGGACAGTACCAAGAGACCCAGTACTTC. It is translated as CAWSVGQYQETQYF. The chain has TRBV10-3 and TRBJ2-5; D is possibly TRBD1 (6 bases). The CDR3 spans 14 residues. V lost 11 bases to trimming and J lost 0 bases, with 16 bases between them. Germline lookup yields CDR1 ENHRY and CDR2 SYGVKD.

This clonotype showed up many times. The chain has TRBV7-8 and TRBJ2-2; D call uncertain. V dropped 5 bases and J dropped 6 bases, with 10 bases sitting between them. Germline V gives CDR1 SGHVS, CDR2 FQNEAQ. The CDR3 is 13 residues long. CDR3 region: CASSETMAGELFF. In nucleotides, the CDR3 is TGTGCCAGCAGCGAAACCATGGCCGGGGAGCTGTTTTTT.

At least ten counts were recorded for this clonotype. CDR3 loop: CASSEATRGETQYF. The CDR3 DNA reads as TGTGCCAGCAGTGAAGCTACCAGGGGAGAGACCCAGTACTTC. The chain recombines TRBV2 with TRBJ2-5; the D gene is possibly TRBD1 (6 bases). Looked up from germline, CDR1 is SNHLY and CDR2 is FYNNEI. CDR3 length: 14 residues. The germline V and J ends were trimmed by 0 bases and 4 bases, with 9 bases remaining between them.

The V gene is TRBV11-1, the J gene TRBJ2-7, with TRBD2 matching over 8 bases. This CDR3 has 13 residues. V dropped 9 bases and J dropped 0; count of bases not matched to a gene: 4. CDR1 is SGHAT, CDR2 FQDESV, per germline (reference sequence). CDR3 loop: CARLAASSYEQYF. In nucleotides, the CDR3 is TGTGCCAGACTAGCGGCAAGCTCCTACGAGCAGTACTTC.

V usage is TRBV5-4 and J usage is TRBJ1-6, with 8 bases fitting TRBD1. The CDR3 sequence is 16 residues long. V lost 4 bases, J lost 4 bases, and 7 bases stayed unmatched. Germline loops: CDR1 SGHNT, CDR2 YYREEE (reference sequence). The CDR3 region has the DNA TGTGCCAGCAGCGCGGACAGGGAGGTGTATAATTCACCCCTCCACTTT. Translated: CASSADREVYNSPLHF.

In its sample, this clonotype was seen a few times. The chain couples TRBV12-3 or TRBV12-4 to TRBJ2-7; 7 bases match TRBD2. CDR3 length equals 12 residues. The J segment lost 6 bases and the V segment lost 3 bases, leaving 2 bases of the junction unmatched. CDR3 sequence: CASSFGEGEQYF. The CDR3 region has the DNA TGTGCCAGCAGTTTTGGGGAGGGCGAGCAGTACTTC.

The chain links TRBV19 to TRBJ2-2; TRBD2 aligns across 7 bases. V lost 4 bases and J lost 3; bases outside the gene matches: 8. Germline values: CDR1 LNHDA, CDR2 SQIVND (reference sequence). The CDR3 consists of 16 residues. The CDR3 nucleotides are TGTGCCAGTAGTACCCAGCGGGATAGGGACACCGGGGAGCTGTTTTTT. Amino acids: CASSTQRDRDTGELFF.

V and J are TRBV7-6 and TRBJ1-6; 9 bases agree with TRBD1. The CDR3 extends over 14 amino acids. The V gene end was trimmed by 6 bases and the J gene end by 8 bases; junction bases not matched to a gene: 5. Per germline, CDR1 SGHVS and CDR2 FNYEAQ. The CDR3 sequence: CASSFYRGHSPLHF. CDR3 nucleotides: TGTGCCAGCAGTTTTTACAGGGGGCATTCACCCCTCCACTTT. Supplemented by reference TRBV7-6 and TRBJ1-6, the full variable domain reads GAGVSQSPRYKVTKRGQDVALRCDPISGHVSLYWYRQALGQGPEFLTYFNYEAQQDKSGLPNDRFSAERPEGSISTLTIQRTEQRDSAMYRCASSFYRGHSPLHFGNGTRLTVT.

This clonotype came up once. The chain combines TRBV10-3 with TRBJ1-6; 7 nucleotides match TRBD1. The CDR3 extends over 12 amino acids. The V segment lost 5 bases and the J segment 17 bases; nucleotides outside the gene matches: 9. The V gene's germline CDR1 is ENHRY and CDR2 SYGVKD. The chain's CDR3 is CAISTSGTVFHF. As DNA, the CDR3 is TGTGCCATCAGTACTTCTGGGACAGTTTTCCACTTT.

This clonotype has more than one count but fewer than ten. This rearrangement joins TRBV6-6 to TRBJ2-7; TRBD1 matches 8 bases. The CDR3 loop spans 14 amino acids. Germline V CDR1 and CDR2: MNHNY, SVGAGI (reference sequence). Trimming removed 5 bases from V and 4 bases from J; junction bases left unmatched: 7. The CDR3 is CASSRTGLSYEQYF. CDR3 in DNA: TGTGCCAGCAGTCGGACAGGGCTTTCATACGAGCAGTACTTC.

This clonotype has a count of ten or more. The chain combines TRBV10-1 with TRBJ1-6; D possibly corresponds to TRBD1 (5 bases). The ends were cut back, 4 bases at V and 5 bases at J, with 15 bases in the middle. Germline V gene data show CDR1 as WNHNN and CDR2 as SYGVQD (reference sequence). CDR3 length: 16 residues. The CDR3 coding sequence is TGCGCCAGCAGTGTTATGCCGACAGCCGATAATTCACCCCTCCACTTT. Translating it yields CASSVMPTADNSPLHF.

The chain is built from TRBV15 and TRBJ1-5; D perhaps matches TRBD1 (5 bases). The length of the CDR3 is 15 residues. The germline CDR1 and CDR2 sequences are LNHNV and YYDKDF (reference sequence). The V gene lost 10 bases and the J gene lost 2 bases, with 18 bases spanning the gap. The CDR3 reads CASSGRRGRNQPQHF. For the CDR3, the DNA is TGTGCCAGCTCAGGGCGCCGAGGACGCAATCAGCCCCAGCATTTT.

At least ten counts were recorded for this clonotype. V and J are TRBV2 and TRBJ1-6; the D is unclear. V gave up 4 bases and J gave up 0 bases, with 7 bases separating them. Per germline, CDR1 SNHLY and CDR2 FYNNEI. The CDR3 loop spans 15 amino acids. CDR3 loop: CASSAGPSYNSPLHF. The CDR3 bases are TGTGCCAGCAGTGCGGGCCCCTCCTATAATTCACCCCTCCACTTT. The full variable domain, its missing parts supplied by reference TRBV2 and TRBJ1-6, is EPEVTQTPSHQVTQMGQEVILRCVPISNHLYFYWYRQILGQKVEFLVSFYNNEISEKSEIFDDQFSVERPDGSNFTLKIRSTKLEDSAMYFCASSAGPSYNSPLHFGNGTRLTVT.

Here the CDR3 reads CASSSGTGFTEAFF. The DNA of the CDR3 is TGTGCCAGCAGCTCCGGGACAGGGTTTACTGAAGCTTTCTTT. The rearrangement links TRBV7-8 to TRBJ1-1, with TRBD1 identical over 9 bases. CDR1 and CDR2 from the germline V gene are SGHVS and FQNEAQ. The CDR3 loop spans 14 amino acids. Trimming cost V 4 bases and J 5 bases; bases outside gene matches: 5.

This clonotype was picked up a small number of times. The J gene is TRBJ1-1, the V gene TRBV20-1, with D possibly matching TRBD1 (5 bases). The CDR3 extends over 13 amino acids. Germline CDR1 is DFQATT and CDR2 is SNEGSKA (reference sequence). Trimming pared 2 bases from V and 3 bases from J, leaving 10 bases between. The CDR3 sequence: CSARYDSDTEAFF. Written as DNA, the CDR3 is TGCAGTGCTAGATACGACAGCGACACTGAAGCTTTCTTT.

This clonotype came up many times. The J gene is TRBJ2-7, the V gene TRBV5-6; 8 bases map to TRBD2. The CDR3 is 14 amino acids. Germline V lookup: CDR1 SGHDT, CDR2 YYEEEE. V lost 0 bases, J lost 6 bases, and 5 bases stayed unmatched. The chain's CDR3 is CASSLVAGGGEQYF. The CDR3 DNA is TGTGCCAGCAGCTTGGTTGCGGGAGGCGGCGAGCAGTACTTC.

This clonotype was found a few times. A much more abundant neighbour one base away suggests this may be a read error. The CDR3 carries no conserved terminal phenylalanine or tryptophan, so it likely arises from a read error. V gene TRBV7-8 combines with J gene TRBJ1-6, with TRBD1 matching 10 bases. Germline CDR1 reads SGHVS; CDR2 reads FQNEAQ. This CDR3 is 14 amino acids long. V lost 5 bases, J lost 8 bases, and 3 bases stayed unmatched. CDR3 DNA: TGTGCCAGCAGCCGGGACAGGGGAGATTCACCCCTCCACCTT. Its translation: CASSRDRGDSPLHL.

The chain links TRBV12-3 or TRBV12-4 to TRBJ2-5, with 9 bases identical to TRBD2. Trimming at V came to 6 bases and at J to 7 bases, leaving 12 bases not matched to a gene. The CDR3 contains 15 residues. CDR3 residues: CASRPPGLAMGTQYF. The CDR3 bases are TGTGCCAGCAGACCTCCGGGACTAGCTATGGGGACCCAGTACTTC.

In this sample, this clonotype turned up many times. The rearrangement links TRBV2 to TRBJ1-6, with 7 bases matching TRBD1. The CDR3 has 18 residues. Germline V gene data show CDR1 as SNHLY and CDR2 as FYNNEI. The trim removed 6 bases at V and 10 bases at J, leaving 21 bases unmatched. The CDR3: CASSPLIRRQGRRSPLHF. CDR3 coding DNA: TGTGCCAGCAGCCCCCTGATTCGTCGACAGGGACGTCGATCACCCCTCCACTTT.

This clonotype was seen ten or more times. CDR3 sequence (DNA): TGTGCCAGCAGTCCCATAAGACAGGGGACGGGCGAGCAGTACTTC. As protein: CASSPIRQGTGEQYF. The rearrangement joins TRBV2 to TRBJ2-7; TRBD1 agrees at 8 bases. The CDR3 runs to 15 residues. The trim removed 5 bases at V and 6 bases at J, leaving 12 bases unmatched. Per the germline V gene, CDR1 is SNHLY and CDR2 is FYNNEI.

The table lists this clonotype with a count of one. The CDR3 region is CATGGAQETQYF. The CDR3 bases are TGTGCAACCGGGGGGGCCCAAGAGACCCAGTACTTC. The genes are TRBV5-4 and TRBJ2-5; TRBD2 aligns across 8 bases. CDR3 length: 12 residues. CDR1 is SGHNT and CDR2 is YYREEE in the germline V gene (reference sequence).

The chain has TRBV7-9 and TRBJ2-5; 12 nucleotides line up with TRBD2. The CDR3 sequence is 16 residues long. Trimming cost V 5 bases and J 1 base; bases outside gene matches: 5. Per germline, CDR1 SEHNR and CDR2 FQNEAQ (reference sequence). In DNA, the CDR3 is TGTGCCAGCAGCGCTAGCGGGAGGGGCCCCCAAGAGACCCAGTACTTC. Amino acid sequence: CASSASGRGPQETQYF.